The 27 T cell receptor beta chains listed next were all sequenced from one sample in a study of T cell changes during pregnancy in multiple sclerosis. Data came from immunoSEQ multiplex PCR; TCRdb stores just in-frame clones and leaves some out. The sample records about 77,000 clones, about 92% being singletons. This sample comprised peripheral blood, obtained after pregnancy. The receptors stem from a female donor in good health, enrolled as a control in a pregnancy study.

The table lists this clone with a count of one. The chain joins TRBV6-4 to TRBJ2-2, with 7 bases lining up with TRBD2. This CDR3 comprises 16 residues. Germline CDR1 and CDR2: MRHNA and SNTAGT. Trimming at V came to 3 bases and at J to 5 bases, leaving 9 bases not matched to a gene. The CDR3 region has the DNA TGTGCCAGCAGTGATAAGCCTAGCGGAGAGACCGGGGAGCTGTTTTTT. It is translated as CASSDKPSGETGELFF.

The CDR3 sequence: CASSTSGRIGNTGELFF. The CDR3 coding sequence is TGTGCCAGTAGCACTAGCGGGAGGATTGGGAACACCGGGGAGCTGTTTTTT. This sequence joins TRBV19 and TRBJ2-2; TRBD2 agrees at 12 bases. V lost 6 bases, J lost 1 base, and 6 bases stayed unmatched. This CDR3 comprises 17 residues. CDR1 LNHDA and CDR2 SQIVND come from the germline V gene (reference sequence). Filled out from reference TRBV19 and TRBJ2-2, the complete variable domain reads DGGITQSPKYLFRKEGQNVTLSCEQNLNHDAMYWYRQDPGQGLRLIYYSQIVNDFQKGDIAEGYSVSREKKESFPLTVTSAQKNPTAFYLCASSTSGRIGNTGELFFGEGSRLTVL.

This chain connects TRBV6-5 to TRBJ2-7; TRBD1 matches at 10 bases. The germline V gene has CDR1 MNHEY and CDR2 SVGAGI. The J segment lost 6 bases and the V segment lost 0 bases, leaving 8 bases of the junction unmatched. The CDR3 has 16 amino acids. CDR3 nucleotides: TGTGCCAGCAGTTACTCGATGGGACAGGGGCCGTTCGAGCAGTACTTC. Translated, it gives CASSYSMGQGPFEQYF.

The genes are TRBV11-2 and TRBJ2-5; no definite D call. With 1 base removed from V and 1 base from J, the gap between germline ends came to 4 bases. This CDR3 region has 13 residues. Germline CDR1 is SGHAT and CDR2 is FQNNGV. CDR3 loop: CASSLGSQETQYF. CDR3 nucleotides: TGTGCCAGCAGCTTAGGCAGCCAAGAGACCCAGTACTTC. Drawing the rest from reference TRBV11-2 and TRBJ2-5, the complete variable domain is EAGVAQSPRYKIIEKRQSVAFWCNPISGHATLYWYQQILGQGPKLLIQFQNNGVVDDSQLPKDRFSAERLKGVDSTLKIQPAKLEDSAVYLCASSLGSQETQYFGPGTRLLVL.

This clone has just a few counts. The chain employs TRBV20-1 and TRBJ1-1, with TRBD1 as a possible D gene (6 bases). This CDR3 contains 10 residues. Looked up from germline, CDR1 is DFQATT and CDR2 is SNEGSKA (reference sequence). Trimming pared 7 bases from V and 10 bases from J, leaving 13 bases between. CDR3 protein: CSENREGAFF. The CDR3 coding sequence is TGCAGTGAGAACAGGGAAGGAGCTTTCTTT.

The chain carries TRBV19 and TRBJ2-1, with TRBD2 matching 13 bases. CDR3 length: 14 amino acids. Trimming removed 7 bases from V and 4 bases from J; junction bases left unmatched: 1. From germline, CDR1 is LNHDA and CDR2 SQIVND (reference sequence). The CDR3 DNA reads as TGTGCCAGTATGGGACTAGCGGGATACAATGAGCAGTTCTTC. Translated, it gives CASMGLAGYNEQFF.

The genes are TRBV29-1 and TRBJ1-2; D call uncertain. Germline CDR1 SQVTM, CDR2 ANQGSEA. V lost 7 bases and J 4 bases, leaving 10 bases between the germline ends. This CDR3 contains 11 residues. CDR3 bases: TGCAGCGGGGCCCGGGGCTATGGCTACACCTTC. Amino acid sequence: CSGARGYGYTF.

The chain recombines TRBV7-9 with TRBJ1-2, with 7 bases identical to TRBD1. Germline CDR1 and CDR2: SEHNR and FQNEAQ (reference sequence). V gave up 5 bases and J gave up 8 bases; unmatched junction bases: 8. CDR3 length: 13 amino acids. The CDR3 reads CASSQDRVGGYTF. The CDR3 bases are TGTGCCAGCAGCCAAGACAGGGTGGGGGGCTACACCTTC.

CDR3 nucleotides: TGTGCCAGCAGTCAAAGACGGGACAGGGGGTACGAGCAGTACTTC. Translating it yields CASSQRRDRGYEQYF. The chain couples TRBV7-8 to TRBJ2-7, with TRBD1 identical over 11 bases. CDR3 size: 15 residues. Germline CDR1 SGHVS, CDR2 FQNEAQ. V lost 6 bases and J lost 4; bases outside the gene matches: 8.

The rearrangement links TRBV27 to TRBJ2-1; 7 nucleotides line up with TRBD1. CDR1 is MNHEY, CDR2 SMNVEV, per germline (reference sequence). The CDR3 covers 14 residues. V was pared by 3 bases and J by 7 bases, with 6 bases of the junction left unmatched. In DNA form, the CDR3 reads TGTGCCAGCAGTTTTGGACTCAGGGGGAATGAGCAGTTCTTC. It yields the protein CASSFGLRGNEQFF.

The J gene is TRBJ2-5, the V gene TRBV18; unclear D gene. Germline assignment: CDR1 KGHSH and CDR2 LQKENI. V dropped 1 base and J dropped 0 bases, with 6 bases sitting between them. The CDR3 has 14 residues. The CDR3 DNA follows: TGTGCCAGCTCACCACAGGAGTACCAAGAGACCCAGTACTTC. This gives the protein CASSPQEYQETQYF.

The DNA for the CDR3 is TGTGCCAGCTCACCACGAGAGGGCTCTGGAAACACCATATATTTT. It yields the protein CASSPREGSGNTIYF. The chain joins TRBV18 to TRBJ1-3, with D unclear. The V gene's germline CDR1 is KGHSH and CDR2 LQKENI. V dropped 1 base and J dropped 0 bases, with 7 bases sitting between them. The CDR3 extends over 15 amino acids.

The rearrangement links TRBV15 to TRBJ2-2; 8 bases align to TRBD2. CDR1 is LNHNV, CDR2 YYDKDF, per germline (reference sequence). Trimming removed 1 base from V and 6 bases from J; junction bases left unmatched: 19. CDR3 size: 20 residues. Here the CDR3 DNA reads TGTGCCACCAGCAGAGGGGGCAGCGGGGGAATTGATCGGGGTCCCGGGGAGCTGTTTTTT. Translating gives CATSRGGSGGIDRGPGELFF.

In nucleotides, the CDR3 is TGTGCCAGCTCATCCCTACCTACCGGGAGAGGGGCTACAGATACGCAGTATTTT. This translates into CASSSLPTGRGATDTQYF. The chain recombines TRBV18 with TRBJ2-3; D perhaps matches TRBD2 (6 bases). There are 18 residues in the CDR3. V was shortened by 5 bases and J by 3 bases, with 24 bases between the two germline ends. The V gene's germline CDR1 is KGHSH and CDR2 LQKENI.

The genes are TRBV11-2 and TRBJ2-7; TRBD1 agrees at 8 bases. From germline, CDR1 is SGHAT and CDR2 FQNNGV. Trimming at V came to 1 base and at J to 5 bases, leaving 4 bases not matched to a gene. The CDR3 has 14 amino acids. The DNA for the CDR3 is TGTGCCAGCAGCTTAGCAGGCAGGGGGCACGAGCAGTACTTC. Amino acids: CASSLAGRGHEQYF.

The chain combines TRBV7-9 with TRBJ2-7; the D is unclear. The CDR3 extends over 13 amino acids. V was shortened by 2 bases and J by 4 bases, with 9 bases between the two germline ends. The germline V gene has CDR1 SEHNR and CDR2 FQNEAQ (reference sequence). CDR3 loop: CASSLSVLYEQYF. Written as DNA, the CDR3 is TGTGCCAGCAGCTTATCCGTACTGTACGAGCAGTACTTC.

This rearrangement joins TRBV28 to TRBJ1-3, with D uncertain. The length of the CDR3 is 16 residues. V shed 6 bases and J shed 4 bases, with 19 bases lying between them. CDR1 and CDR2 (germline): MDHEN, SYDVKM. CDR3 in amino acids: CASSFAARTGGNTIYF. CDR3 in DNA: TGTGCCAGCAGCTTTGCTGCTCGGACGGGGGGAAACACCATATATTTT.

V and J are TRBV10-3 and TRBJ2-5; a possible D gene is TRBD1 (6 bases). Deletions cut 6 bases from V and 1 base from J, with 12 bases between. This CDR3 is 14 amino acids long. The germline gives CDR1 ENHRY, CDR2 SYGVKD. The chain's CDR3 is CAISPRTVQETQYF. The CDR3 region has the DNA TGTGCCATCAGCCCTAGGACAGTCCAAGAGACCCAGTACTTC.

Details on this clone: The CDR3 end shows no conserved phenylalanine or tryptophan, and so a read error is likely. It is unclear where the CDR3 begins or ends on the DNA, so no DNA is shown, and the CDR3 is as TCRdb lists it. This sequence joins TRBV28 and TRBJ2-7; TRBD2, as called in the table, went unchecked against the DNA. 13 amino acids form the CDR3, both terminal residues included. Germline V gene sequence: CDR1 MDHEN, CDR2 SYDVKM. The CDR3 sequence: CASSPPGFRKPYL.

V is TRBV4-3 and J is TRBJ2-3, with 10 nucleotides matching TRBD2. Germline values: CDR1 LGHNA, CDR2 YSLEER. With V trimmed by 2 bases and J by 2 bases, 10 bases remained unmatched. CDR3 size: 18 residues. CDR3 in amino acids: CASSQLAVAGGATDTQYF. The DNA for the CDR3 is TGCGCCAGCAGCCAACTGGCGGTAGCGGGGGGAGCCACAGATACGCAGTATTTT.

V and J are TRBV5-5 and TRBJ2-7; D gene ambiguous. The CDR3 runs 14 residues. Germline V CDR1 and CDR2: SGHKS, YYEKEE (reference sequence). The ends were cut back, 2 bases at V and 2 bases at J, with 11 bases in the middle. The CDR3 DNA reads TGTGCCAGCAGCTTTACAGCCACCACCTACGAGCAGTACTTC. Translation gives CASSFTATTYEQYF.

The V and J genes are TRBV7-2 and TRBJ2-1; unclear D gene. This CDR3 is 15 amino acids long. The V end lost 2 bases, the J end lost 0 bases, and 8 bases lay between the germline ends. In germline, CDR1 is SGHTA, CDR2 FQGNSA. The CDR3 spells CASSLMSSSYNEQFF. CDR3 bases: TGTGCCAGCAGCTTAATGTCTAGCTCCTACAATGAGCAGTTCTTC.

In DNA form, the CDR3 reads TGTGCCAGCAGCGTAGCAGGACTAGCGGGGGGGTGGGCCACAGATACGCAGTATTTT. Translated, it gives CASSVAGLAGGWATDTQYF. The V gene is TRBV9, the J gene TRBJ2-3; 15 bases line up with TRBD2. CDR1 and CDR2 from the germline V gene are SGDLS and YYNGEE. This CDR3 has 19 residues. The junction had 7 bases not matched to a gene; V was cut back by 0 bases and J by 2 bases.

The rearrangement joins TRBV5-1 to TRBJ2-3; D remains unclear. In germline, CDR1 is SGHRS, CDR2 YFSETQ. The CDR3 is made up of 17 amino acids. Trimming cost V 0 bases and J 0 bases, with 14 bases left between them. The DNA of the CDR3 is TGCGCCAGCAGCTTGGGTGCAAACGCAGGCAGCACAGATACGCAGTATTTT. Translating it yields CASSLGANAGSTDTQYF.

The chain employs TRBV2 and TRBJ2-1, with D uncertain. Germline V lookup: CDR1 SNHLY, CDR2 FYNNEI. The germline V and J ends were trimmed by 0 bases and 2 bases, with 2 bases remaining between them. This CDR3 is 13 amino acids long. The DNA for the CDR3 is TGTGCCAGCAGTGAAGCTACCTACAATGAGCAGTTCTTC. This codes for CASSEATYNEQFF.

The J gene is TRBJ1-1, the V gene TRBV10-1, with a weak D call TRBD1 (6 bases). CDR3 size: 20 residues. Germline CDR1 and CDR2: WNHNN and SYGVQD (reference sequence). The V end was cut by 6 bases, the J end by 0 bases, with 29 bases between. The CDR3 DNA reads TGCGCCAGCAGAGACCTCCGGGACAATTTTAGAGGTCGGATGAACACTGAAGCTTTCTTT. Protein product: CASRDLRDNFRGRMNTEAFF.

The V gene is TRBV9, the J gene TRBJ2-5; 7 bases agree with TRBD1. The J segment lost 4 bases and the V segment lost 0 bases, leaving 3 bases of the junction unmatched. The germline gives CDR1 SGDLS, CDR2 YYNGEE. The CDR3 runs to 14 residues. CDR3 nucleotides: TGTGCCAGCAGCGTAGTGGCAGGGGGAGAGACCCAGTACTTC. It encodes CASSVVAGGETQYF. The variable domain in full, with the rest retrieved from reference TRBV9 and TRBJ2-5, is DSGVTQTPKHLITATGQRVTLRCSPRSGDLSVYWYQQSLDQGLQFLIQYYNGEERAKGNILERFSAQQFPDLHSELNLSSLELGDSALYFCASSVVAGGETQYFGPGTRLLVL.